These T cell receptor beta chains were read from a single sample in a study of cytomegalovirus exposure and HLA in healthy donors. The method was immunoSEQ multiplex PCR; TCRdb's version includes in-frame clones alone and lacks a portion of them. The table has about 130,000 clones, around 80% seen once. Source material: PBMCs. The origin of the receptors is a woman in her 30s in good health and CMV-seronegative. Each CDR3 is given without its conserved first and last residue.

cdr3_aa: ASSSTGGATNEKLF
v_call: TRBV5-1
j_call: TRBJ1-4

cdr3_aa: ASSLTSGSYEQF
v_call: TRBV6-6
j_call: TRBJ2-1

cdr3_aa: ASSETDGSYNEQF
v_call: TRBV6-4
j_call: TRBJ2-1

cdr3_aa: ASSRGGGTYNSPLH
v_call: TRBV11-2
j_call: TRBJ1-6

cdr3_aa: AWRQGATNEKLF
v_call: TRBV30
j_call: TRBJ1-4

cdr3_aa: TSSQDRTSGRPLSYNEQF
v_call: TRBV1
j_call: TRBJ2-1

cdr3_aa: SVGQEDEKLF
v_call: TRBV29-1
j_call: TRBJ1-4

cdr3_aa: ASSLVMAKGGETQY
v_call: TRBV5-4
j_call: TRBJ2-5

cdr3_aa: ASSLARGKNTEAF
v_call: TRBV7-6
j_call: TRBJ1-1

cdr3_aa: ASSLVGLAGAEQY
v_call: TRBV7-9
j_call: TRBJ2-7

cdr3_aa: ASSVVSGGASDTQY
v_call: TRBV9
j_call: TRBJ2-3

cdr3_aa: ASSESSGSTDTQY
v_call: TRBV6-4
j_call: TRBJ2-3

cdr3_aa: ASRPNTGDNSPLH
v_call: TRBV5-1
j_call: TRBJ1-6

cdr3_aa: ASSLAWQGLNEQY
v_call: TRBV7-8
j_call: TRBJ2-7

cdr3_aa: ASSPTSGTAYEQY
v_call: TRBV6-6
j_call: TRBJ2-7

cdr3_aa: ASSMTSPRADTQY
v_call: TRBV5-1
j_call: TRBJ2-3

cdr3_aa: AISESMGLGSNQPQH
v_call: TRBV10-3
j_call: TRBJ1-5

cdr3_aa: ASSADRDYEQY
v_call: TRBV6-1
j_call: TRBJ2-7

cdr3_aa: ASSHVPAGVAIEQF
v_call: TRBV4-1
j_call: TRBJ2-1

cdr3_aa: ASSEMVDSYEQY
v_call: TRBV6-1
j_call: TRBJ2-7

cdr3_aa: ASSSSGYQETQY
v_call: TRBV7-2
j_call: TRBJ2-5

cdr3_aa: ASTRMNTEAF
v_call: TRBV2
j_call: TRBJ1-1

cdr3_aa: AWSVQRNQPQH
v_call: TRBV30
j_call: TRBJ1-5

cdr3_aa: ASRPDPGTTNYGYT
v_call: TRBV6-6
j_call: TRBJ1-2

cdr3_aa: ASSWFATGGDEQF
v_call: TRBV7-9
j_call: TRBJ2-1

cdr3_aa: ASSAVNEQF
v_call: TRBV10-2
j_call: TRBJ2-1

cdr3_aa: ASSPAGPSYNSPLH
v_call: TRBV5-6
j_call: TRBJ1-6

cdr3_aa: ASSYLSGSGELF
v_call: TRBV7-9
j_call: TRBJ2-2

cdr3_aa: ASSWSRERNNEQF
v_call: TRBV19
j_call: TRBJ2-1

cdr3_aa: ASSSGHPNTEAF
v_call: TRBV9
j_call: TRBJ1-1

cdr3_aa: ASRTGRMDGGNQPQH
v_call: TRBV10-1
j_call: TRBJ1-5

cdr3_aa: ASTKGPGDFGDRVYEQY
v_call: TRBV21-1
j_call: TRBJ2-7

cdr3_aa: AIPPGRGYEQY
v_call: TRBV9
j_call: TRBJ2-7

cdr3_aa: ASRETAYNEKLF
v_call: TRBV6-1
j_call: TRBJ1-4

cdr3_aa: ASSLPQWRGTEAF
v_call: TRBV5-8
j_call: TRBJ1-1

cdr3_aa: ASSLAVGGRTGYT
v_call: TRBV5-6
j_call: TRBJ1-2

cdr3_aa: ASKDYVGQNEQF
v_call: TRBV6-1
j_call: TRBJ2-1

cdr3_aa: ASSSTPQDTQY
v_call: TRBV13
j_call: TRBJ2-3

cdr3_aa: ASSLNRGHYEQY
v_call: TRBV11-3
j_call: TRBJ2-7

cdr3_aa: ASSVGVAGHTGELF
v_call: TRBV9
j_call: TRBJ2-2

cdr3_aa: ASSLDPPTRYGYT
v_call: TRBV5-1
j_call: TRBJ1-2

cdr3_aa: ATASENYNSPLH
v_call: TRBV10-1
j_call: TRBJ1-6

cdr3_aa: ASSTRGGQGIHTQY
v_call: TRBV7-2
j_call: TRBJ2-3

cdr3_aa: ASSLIGTGRAGANVLT
v_call: TRBV5-4
j_call: TRBJ2-6

cdr3_aa: ASSPGGGAGNTIY
v_call: TRBV7-3
j_call: TRBJ1-3

cdr3_aa: ASRAAGGSSYNEQF
v_call: TRBV28
j_call: TRBJ2-1

cdr3_aa: ASSNGQGAVLNTEAF
v_call: TRBV5-1
j_call: TRBJ1-1

cdr3_aa: AISESHRVHEQY
v_call: TRBV10-3
j_call: TRBJ2-7

cdr3_aa: ASRRQGEETQY
v_call: TRBV10-2
j_call: TRBJ2-5

cdr3_aa: AIMAAGSGKNEQF
v_call: TRBV10-3
j_call: TRBJ2-1

cdr3_aa: ASSYGGGSQNTQY
v_call: TRBV6-6
j_call: TRBJ2-3

cdr3_aa: AWSASPGGTQY
v_call: TRBV30
j_call: TRBJ2-5

cdr3_aa: ASSISGQAAYEQY
v_call: TRBV19
j_call: TRBJ2-7

cdr3_aa: ASIPGQAYEQY
v_call: TRBV6-1
j_call: TRBJ2-7

cdr3_aa: ASSPKTGRDTYEQY
v_call: TRBV18
j_call: TRBJ2-7

cdr3_aa: ASSLEFPGQGASYEQY
v_call: TRBV5-5
j_call: TRBJ2-7

cdr3_aa: ASSYGPGQGEYEQY
v_call: TRBV6-6
j_call: TRBJ2-7

cdr3_aa: ASSRGGAGETQY
v_call: TRBV7-3
j_call: TRBJ2-5

cdr3_aa: ASSYRVPTDTQY
v_call: TRBV6-5
j_call: TRBJ2-3

cdr3_aa: ASRPGTKETQY
v_call: TRBV28
j_call: TRBJ2-5